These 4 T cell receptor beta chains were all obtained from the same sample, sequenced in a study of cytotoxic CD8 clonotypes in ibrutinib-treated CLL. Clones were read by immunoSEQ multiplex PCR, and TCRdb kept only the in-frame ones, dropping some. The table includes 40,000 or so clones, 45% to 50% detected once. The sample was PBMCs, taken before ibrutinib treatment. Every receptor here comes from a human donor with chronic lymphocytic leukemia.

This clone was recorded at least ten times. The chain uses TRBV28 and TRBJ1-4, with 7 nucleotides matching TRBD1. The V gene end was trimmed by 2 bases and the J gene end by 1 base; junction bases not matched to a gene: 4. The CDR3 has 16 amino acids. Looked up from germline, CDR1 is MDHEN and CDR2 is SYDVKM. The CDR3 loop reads CASSLKGAGTNEKLFF. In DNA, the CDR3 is TGTGCCAGCAGTTTAAAGGGGGCCGGAACTAATGAAAAACTGTTTTTT.

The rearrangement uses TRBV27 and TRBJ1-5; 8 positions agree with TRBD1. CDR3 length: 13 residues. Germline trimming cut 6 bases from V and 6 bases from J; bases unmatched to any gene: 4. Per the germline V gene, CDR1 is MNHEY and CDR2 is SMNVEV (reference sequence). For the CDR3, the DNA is TGTGCCAGCAGCGGACAGGGAAGTCAGCCCCAGCATTTT. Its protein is CASSGQGSQPQHF.

Here the CDR3 reads CSVSTVMNTEAFF. Written as DNA, the CDR3 is TGCAGCGTCTCGACAGTCATGAACACTGAAGCTTTCTTT. The J gene is TRBJ1-1, the V gene TRBV29-1; a possible D gene is TRBD1 (5 bases). Germline V gene sequence: CDR1 SQVTM, CDR2 ANQGSEA. This CDR3 region has 13 residues. Trimming shortened V by 6 bases and J by 0 bases, and 11 bases separated the two germline ends.

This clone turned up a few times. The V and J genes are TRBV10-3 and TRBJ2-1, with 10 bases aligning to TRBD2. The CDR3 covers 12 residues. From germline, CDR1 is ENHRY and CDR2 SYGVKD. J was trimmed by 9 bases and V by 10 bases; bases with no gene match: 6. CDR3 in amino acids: CATGTSDTEQFF. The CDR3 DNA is TGTGCCACCGGGACTAGCGATACTGAGCAGTTCTTC.